A selection of T cell receptor beta chains follows, all from one sample in a study of OX40 agonist ivuxolimab in advanced cancers. Method: immunoSEQ multiplex PCR; TCRdb's copy keeps in-frame clones and lacks some. The sample has 70,000 or so clones, approximately 89% seen once. The sample here was CD4+ or CD8+ T cells sorted from blood, taken in a trial of the OX40 agonist ivuxolimab. Source of these receptors: an adult with an advanced solid tumor such as melanoma, head and neck, liver or kidney cancer. Both conserved end residues are part of each CDR3. The order of the fields is clone size, D gene, V gene, J gene, CDR3 DNA, CDR3 protein. The D gene is left open where the match is weak. Clone size is given for some rows only: seen once, a few or many times, or a class if the clone is expanded.

>-|TRBD2|TRBV30|TRBJ2-5
TGTGCCTCCTACTTCCGAGCGGGAGGGCCAGAGACCCAGTACTTC
CASYFRAGGPETQYF
>-|-|TRBV10-3|TRBJ1-6
TGTGCCATCAACACCGGGATGAATAATTCACCCCTCCACTTT
CAINTGMNNSPLHF
>few|-|TRBV21-1|TRBJ2-7
TGTGCCAGCAGTCCGCAGGGGAAGGGGTACGAGCAGTACTTC
CASSPQGKGYEQYF
>-|-|TRBV19|TRBJ1-3
TGTGCCAGTAGGCTCTCGGGCTCTGGAAACACCATATATTTT
CASRLSGSGNTIYF
>-|-|TRBV28|TRBJ1-4
TGTGCCAGCAGTTTCCGGCCAGGGCCTAATGAAAAACTGTTTTTT
CASSFRPGPNEKLFF
>-|TRBD1|TRBV10-3|TRBJ1-5
TGTGCCATCAGTGCCTCTTCGACAGGGTCAAATCAGCCCCAGCATTTT
CAISASSTGSNQPQHF
>once|-|TRBV7-2|TRBJ1-6
TGTGCCAGCAGCCCCCTGGCAGGGATTAATTCACCCCTCCACTTT
CASSPLAGINSPLHF
>-|-|TRBV7-9|TRBJ1-1
TGTGCCAGCAGCTTATTAATCACCCTACTGAACACTGAAGCTTTCTTT
CASSLLITLLNTEAFF
>once|-|TRBV7-9|TRBJ1-3
TGTGCCAGCAGCCAAGGGATAAGAAACACCATATATTTT
CASSQGIRNTIYF
>-|TRBD2|TRBV29-1|TRBJ2-2
TGCAGCGTTGAAGGGGCTAGCGGGACTGTCGGGGAGCTGTTTTTT
CSVEGASGTVGELFF
>once|-|TRBV5-1|TRBJ1-1
TGCGCCAGCACCACAGATACAGCGGATCCTGAAGCTTTCTTT
CASTTDTADPEAFF
>-|-|TRBV9|TRBJ2-1
TGTGCCAGCAGCCCAACTACGAGCAATAGGAACAATGAGCAGTTCTTC
CASSPTTSNRNNEQFF
>few|-|TRBV7-9|TRBJ1-1
TGTGCCAGCAGTCTAGTTTCCACTGAAGCTTTCTTT
CASSLVSTEAFF
>-|TRBD2|TRBV19|TRBJ2-1
TGTGCCAGTAGTATCGACGGTGCTAGCGGGTCCTACAATGAGCAGTTCTTC
CASSIDGASGSYNEQFF
>few|TRBD2|TRBV11-2|TRBJ2-5
TGTGCCAGCAGTGCGGGGACTAGCGGGGTGCAAGAGACCCAGTACTTC
CASSAGTSGVQETQYF
>-|TRBD1|TRBV6-6|TRBJ1-4
TGTGCCAGCAGTCTCGGACAGGGGGCTGTTAATGAAAAACTGTTTTTT
CASSLGQGAVNEKLFF
>-|TRBD1|TRBV18|TRBJ1-6
TGTGCCAGCTCACCCCTGCCGGACAGGGCGCCCCTCCACTTT
CASSPLPDRAPLHF
>-|TRBD1|TRBV19|TRBJ2-5
TGTGCCAGTAGTATCGGACAGGGCCAAGAGACCCAGTACTTC
CASSIGQGQETQYF
>once|TRBD2|TRBV11-3|TRBJ2-5
TGTGCCAGCAGCGAAGGACTAGCGGGAGAGACCCAGTACTTC
CASSEGLAGETQYF
>-|-|TRBV19|TRBJ2-2
TGTGCCAGTACCCACCTAGATCCAGGGAACACCGGGGAGCTGTTTTTT
CASTHLDPGNTGELFF
>-|TRBD2|TRBV4-1|TRBJ2-2
TGCGCCAGCAGCCAAGGGTTTACGGGAGGGCCGTCCACCGGGGAGCTGTTTTTT
CASSQGFTGGPSTGELFF
>few|-|TRBV27|TRBJ1-4
TGTGCCAGCAGCCCCTTGGCGAATGAAAAACTGTTTTTT
CASSPLANEKLFF
>-|TRBD1|TRBV6-5|TRBJ2-1
TGTGCCAGCAGGGACAGGGGCAATGAGCAGTTCTTC
CASRDRGNEQFF
>-|-|TRBV20-1|TRBJ2-1
TGCAGTGCTAGGAGAGGCGGTGAGCAGTTCTTC
CSARRGGEQFF
>-|-|TRBV2|TRBJ2-1
TGTGCCAGCAGTGCCTACCCGGACTTCTACAATGAGCAGTTCTTC
CASSAYPDFYNEQFF
>-|TRBD1|TRBV9|TRBJ2-5
TGTGCCAGCAGCCCCCGACGGACAGGGAATCAAGAGACCCAGTACTTC
CASSPRRTGNQETQYF
>-|TRBD2|TRBV27|TRBJ2-7
TGTGCCAGCAGCCGAACAGGGACTAGCGGGAGTTACGAGCAGTACTTC
CASSRTGTSGSYEQYF
>-|-|TRBV6-1|TRBJ2-7
TGTGCCAGCAGTCTTGTTGGGGCCTACGAGCAGTACTTC
CASSLVGAYEQYF
>-|TRBD2|TRBV5-4|TRBJ2-3
TGTGCCAGCAGCTTGGGGCTTCTCGGACTAGCCCTAACTTTT
CASSLGLLGLALTF
>once|-|TRBV7-3|TRBJ1-6
TGTGCCAGCAGCGAGAGCTCCTATAATTCACCCCTCCACTTT
CASSESSYNSPLHF
>few|-|TRBV15|TRBJ1-1
TGTGCCACCAGCAGAGAAGGGGCAAGGAGGGACACTGAAGCTTTCTTT
CATSREGARRDTEAFF
>-|-|TRBV7-9|TRBJ2-7
TGTGCCAGCAGCTTAGGGGGCGGGCTAGCGCCCTACGAGCAGTACTTC
CASSLGGGLAPYEQYF